Below, 5 T cell receptor beta chains from the same sample are listed, as sequenced in a study of cytomegalovirus exposure and HLA in healthy donors (dated by TCRdb to 2015 to 2018). Library prep was done by the immunoSEQ multiplex PCR assay. This is the immuneACCESS table as TCRdb keeps it, with only in-frame sequences that have V and J called. A part of the clones is gone; compared with another copy, unresolved V genes explain less than half, and the rest is unexplained. For this sample the table gives some 71,000 clones, of which 94% were detected only once. About 0.93% of the sample comes from the top ten. Sequencing was performed on PBMCs. The receptors derive from a woman younger than 30 in good health and CMV-seronegative.

V is TRBV9 and J is TRBJ2-1, with D possibly TRBD1 on 6 matching bases. This CDR3 contains 14 residues. Looked up from germline, CDR1 is SGDLS and CDR2 is YYNGEE. V was cut by 0 bases and J by 8 bases, with 12 bases left in between. CDR3 sequence: CASSVVGRGDEQFF. CDR3 nucleotides: TGTGCCAGCAGCGTAGTGGGCAGGGGCGATGAGCAGTTCTTC. Drawing the rest from reference TRBV9 and TRBJ2-1, the complete variable domain is DSGVTQTPKHLITATGQRVTLRCSPRSGDLSVYWYQQSLDQGLQFLIQYYNGEERAKGNILERFSAQQFPDLHSELNLSSLELGDSALYFCASSVVGRGDEQFFGPGTRLTVL.

V gene TRBV5-4 combines with J gene TRBJ2-1, with unresolved D. Germline-derived CDR1 and CDR2 are SGHNT and YYREEE (reference sequence). Trimming left V 4 bases short and J 5 bases short, with 10 bases between. CDR3 size: 13 residues. CDR3 DNA sequence: TGTGCCAGCAGCCCCTGGGCAGACAATGAGCAGTTCTTC. Protein: CASSPWADNEQFF.

V gene TRBV7-8 combines with J gene TRBJ1-2, with 9 nucleotides matching TRBD1. CDR3 size: 14 residues. V was clipped by 3 bases and J by 6 bases; unmatched bases: 5. Germline V CDR1 and CDR2: SGHVS, FQNEAQ. The CDR3 DNA sequence: TGTGCCAGCAGCTTGTGGGACAGGGAAAATGGCTACACCTTC. Amino acid sequence: CASSLWDRENGYTF.

This sequence joins TRBV27 and TRBJ1-2, with D uncertain. Germline assignment: CDR1 MNHEY and CDR2 SMNVEV (reference sequence). Trimming left V 5 bases short and J 5 bases short, with 9 bases between. The CDR3 is 12 amino acids. The CDR3 region has the DNA TGTGCCAGCAGTCCGTACGGGTATGGCTACACCTTC. Amino acids: CASSPYGYGYTF.

This rearrangement joins TRBV7-2 to TRBJ2-2; 11 bases map to TRBD2. V gave up 5 bases and J gave up 2 bases; unmatched junction bases: 4. Looked up from germline, CDR1 is SGHTA and CDR2 is FQGNSA. This CDR3 has 16 residues. CDR3: CASSLTSGGNTGELFF. The CDR3 region has the DNA TGTGCCAGCAGCCTAACTAGCGGGGGAAACACCGGGGAGCTGTTTTTT.